This is a list of T cell receptor beta chains from one sample in a study of PD-1 blockade in classical Hodgkin lymphoma. Libraries were prepared by immunoSEQ multiplex PCR; TCRdb keeps only in-frame clonotypes and omits some of them. The sample lists 12,000 or so clones, approximately 84% occurring once. The material sequenced was CD8+ T cells from blood, taken at baseline. The source of these receptors is a human donor with classical Hodgkin lymphoma. The CDR3 runs from the conserved cysteine through the conserved F or W. The D gene is left open where the match is weak. A clone size is listed for some rows: how often the clone was seen (once, few, many), or a class if it is expanded.

.	TRBD1	17	TRBV25-1	TRBJ2-3	CASSEPDRGGSTDTQYF	TGTGCCAGCAGTGAACCTGACAGGGGAGGTAGCACAGATACGCAGTATTTT
.	TRBD1	16	TRBV27	TRBJ1-1	CASSSNGGQTNTEAFF	TGTGCCAGCAGTTCCAACGGGGGACAGACGAACACTGAAGCTTTCTTT
.	TRBD2	16	TRBV30	TRBJ2-2	CAWMGMGTSNTGELFF	TGTGCCTGGATGGGAATGGGGACTAGCAACACCGGGGAGCTGTTTTTT
.	TRBD2	16	TRBV7-9	TRBJ2-1	CASSSLTSGRADEQFF	TGTGCCAGCAGCTCTCTGACTAGCGGGAGGGCCGATGAGCAGTTCTTC
.	.	14	TRBV5-6	TRBJ2-3	CASSLRRGADTQYF	TGTGCCAGCAGCTTGCGCAGGGGCGCAGATACGCAGTATTTT
.	TRBD1	14	TRBV5-4	TRBJ1-2	CASGEQGGDYGYTF	TGTGCCAGCGGCGAGCAGGGGGGGGACTATGGCTACACCTTC
.	.	15	TRBV4-1	TRBJ2-7	CASSRSGPGTYEQYF	TGCGCCAGCAGCCGATCGGGGCCGGGGACCTACGAGCAGTACTTC
once	.	16	TRBV4-1	TRBJ1-3	CASSQADFISGNTIYF	TGCGCCAGCAGCCAAGCCGACTTTATCTCTGGAAACACCATATATTTT
.	.	9	TRBV20-1	TRBJ1-2	CSASDGYTF	TGCAGTGCTAGCGACGGCTACACCTTC
.	.	11	TRBV7-6	TRBJ1-2	CASSDGYGYTF	TGTGCCAGCAGCGACGGTTATGGCTACACCTTC
.	.	14	TRBV6-5	TRBJ1-2	CASSPREGVGGYTF	TGTGCCAGCAGTCCTCGGGAGGGGGTTGGTGGCTACACCTTC
.	TRBD2	16	TRBV5-1	TRBJ2-5	CASSRWTSVPQETQYF	TGCGCCAGCAGCCGGTGGACTAGCGTACCACAAGAGACCCAGTACTTC
.	TRBD1	14	TRBV13	TRBJ2-5	CASSTTGERETQYF	TGTGCCAGCAGCACCACAGGGGAACGGGAGACCCAGTACTTC
.	.	14	TRBV30	TRBJ2-7	CAWTWETGSDEQYF	TGTGCCTGGACCTGGGAGACAGGTAGCGACGAGCAGTACTTC
.	.	15	TRBV6-5	TRBJ1-2	CASSWGQDSNYGYTF	TGTGCCAGCAGTTGGGGTCAGGACTCTAACTATGGCTACACCTTC
.	TRBD1	14	TRBV6-5	TRBJ2-7	CASSYGTVGYEQYF	TGTGCCAGCAGCTACGGGACAGTCGGCTACGAGCAGTACTTC
.	TRBD2	14	TRBV4-2	TRBJ2-1	CASSPTSGSNEQFF	TGTGCCAGCAGCCCGACTAGCGGGAGTAATGAGCAGTTCTTC
.	TRBD1	18	TRBV13	TRBJ1-3	CASSTETGGELFGNTIYF	TGTGCCAGCAGCACTGAGACAGGGGGCGAATTGTTTGGAAACACCATATATTTT
.	TRBD2	16	TRBV11-1	TRBJ2-7	CASSLGLAGDTYEQYF	TGTGCCAGCAGCTTAGGTCTAGCGGGAGACACCTACGAGCAGTACTTC
.	.	18	TRBV29-1	TRBJ1-1	CSVGFLLYRDGTNTEAFF	TGCAGCGTTGGGTTCCTTCTTTACAGGGATGGGACGAACACTGAAGCTTTCTTT
.	TRBD1	13	TRBV15	TRBJ1-1	CATGTGRNTEAFF	TGTGCCACCGGGACAGGCCGGAACACTGAAGCTTTCTTT
.	TRBD1	14	TRBV4-1	TRBJ2-7	CASSRGTGRVQQYF	TGCGCCAGCAGTCGGGGGACAGGGCGTGTACAGCAGTACTTC
.	.	14	TRBV6-5	TRBJ2-7	CASRGGQTFYEQYF	TGTGCCAGCAGGGGGGGACAGACTTTCTACGAGCAGTACTTC
.	.	17	TRBV4-3	TRBJ2-5	CASSQTLFDAPGETQYF	TGCGCCAGCAGCCAGACCCTTTTTGACGCCCCGGGAGAGACCCAGTACTTC
.	.	14	TRBV5-1	TRBJ2-7	CASSLADPTYEQYF	TGCGCCAGCAGCTTGGCGGACCCAACCTACGAGCAGTACTTC
once	.	15	TRBV5-6	TRBJ2-7	CASSYLNRGGSEQYF	TGTGCCAGCAGCTATCTGAATCGGGGCGGCTCCGAGCAGTACTTC
.	TRBD1	17	TRBV27	TRBJ1-1	CASSFPRDRILNTEAFF	TGTGCCAGCAGTTTCCCCCGGGACAGAATCCTGAACACTGAAGCTTTCTTT
.	.	15	TRBV27	TRBJ2-5	CASRALTGSGETQYF	TGTGCCAGCAGGGCCTTAACAGGGAGCGGCGAGACCCAGTACTTC
.	.	15	TRBV12-5	TRBJ1-2	CASGLVDGQNYGYTF	TGTGCTAGTGGTTTGGTAGACGGCCAGAACTATGGCTACACCTTC
.	TRBD2	17	TRBV7-2	TRBJ2-1	CASSFGVSFGSGGLQFF	TGTGCCAGCAGTTTTGGTGTCAGTTTTGGTTCGGGAGGGTTGCAGTTCTTC
.	TRBD1	16	TRBV4-1	TRBJ2-7	CASSLTRQGAVYEQYF	TGCGCCAGCAGCCTGACGAGACAGGGGGCCGTCTACGAGCAGTACTTC